Sequencing of this TCR beta chain was carried out in a study of cytomegalovirus exposure and HLA in healthy donors. This clone was counted a single time. PCR amplification relied on 60 Vbeta primers (plus 13 Jbeta primers). Repertoires were generated with immunoSEQ multiplex PCR, while TCRdb's copy carries only in-frame clones and drops some. The profile covers over 90,000 clones, with around four fifths appearing a single time and 2.5% to 3% taken by the ten largest. The CDR3 covers 17 residues. V was trimmed by 1 base and J by 5 bases, leaving 20 bases between them. Germline CDR1 reads SNHLY; CDR2 reads FYNNEI.

Sequencing input: PBMCs. The receptor was isolated from a man aged 35 to 55 in good health and CMV-seronegative. The rearrangement uses TRBV2 and TRBJ1-2; D is possibly TRBD1 (6 bases). The CDR3 DNA is TGTGCCAGCAGTGAAGTACGGACAGACAAGCCCTTATATGGCTACACCTTC. Translated, it gives CASSEVRTDKPLYGYTF.